Following are 9 T cell receptor beta chains from one sample sequenced in a study of T cells after yellow fever vaccination. MiXCR, applied by TCRdb to the 5' RACE reads, yields one record per CDR3 protein. The repertoire includes some 320,000 distinct CDR3 sequences, approximately 9% of them detected once, and roughly 17% sits in the top ten. This specimen was PBMCs, taken on the day of the first yellow fever vaccination. The receptors derive from a man between 18 and 35 years old who received the YFV17D yellow fever vaccine.

As regards this clonotype: Germline and junction disagree at one end, which may indicate a read error. The rearrangement joins TRBV6-7 to TRBJ2-2; D is perhaps TRBD1 or TRBD2 (5 bases each). TRBV6-7 is noted as an ORF with a role that remains uncertain. There are 18 residues in the CDR3. The CDR3 protein is CASSLGAVGPTGPGELLF. CDR3 coding DNA: TGTGCCAGCAGTTTAGGGGCCGTGGGACCGACGGGTCCCGGGGAGCTGTTATTT.

This chain uses TRBV7-6 with TRBJ1-4; no definite D call. V lost 5 bases and J lost 0, with 13 bases in between. This CDR3 contains 16 residues. Germline V gene lookup returns CDR1 SGHVS and CDR2 FNYEAQ. CDR3 amino acids: CASSPLAAATNEKLFF. The CDR3, as DNA: TGTGCCAGCAGCCCATTAGCAGCAGCAACTAATGAAAAACTGTTTTTT.

V usage is TRBV4-3 and J usage is TRBJ2-1; 8 bases line up with TRBD1. The V gene's germline CDR1 is LGHNA and CDR2 YSLEER. With V trimmed by 4 bases and J by 9 bases, 8 bases remained unmatched. This CDR3 has 14 residues. CDR3 protein: CASSPRGRESEQFF. CDR3 nucleotides: TGCGCCAGCAGCCCCAGGGGGCGAGAGAGTGAGCAGTTCTTC.

CDR3 coding DNA: TGTGCCAGCCAAACCTCCGTGGGTCAGGGCGAGCAGTACGTC. This gives the protein CASQTSVGQGEQYV. The V and J genes are TRBV11-2 and TRBJ2-7; D is possibly TRBD1 (5 bases). V dropped 8 bases and J dropped 6 bases, with 20 bases sitting between them. This CDR3 has 14 amino acids. Germline V gene sequence: CDR1 SGHAT, CDR2 FQNNGV.

This rearrangement joins TRBV13 to TRBJ2-7; TRBD1 matches at 9 bases. The CDR3 spans 14 residues. Germline loops: CDR1 PRHDT, CDR2 FYEKMQ (reference sequence). V was clipped by 5 bases and J by 7 bases; unmatched bases: 9. CDR3 in amino acids: CASSRGQGLGEQYF. Written as DNA, the CDR3 is TGTGCCAGCAGCCGGGGACAGGGTCTAGGAGAGCAGTACTTC.

This clonotype was picked up a small number of times. CDR3 sequence reads: CASSPLRGSNSPLHF. CDR3 nucleotides: TGTGCCAGCAGCCCCCTCAGGGGCTCTAATTCACCCCTCCACTTT. The chain uses TRBV3-1 and TRBJ1-6; tentatively, D is TRBD1 (6 bases). Trimming pared 4 bases from V and 6 bases from J, leaving 13 bases between. Germline V CDR1 and CDR2: LGHDT, YNNKEL (reference sequence). The CDR3 is 15 amino acids.

This clonotype was seen only a few times. V and J are TRBV12-3 or TRBV12-4 and TRBJ2-5; 7 bases match TRBD2. CDR3 length: 14 amino acids. Unmatched junction bases numbered 6, after V lost 4 bases and J lost 4 bases. In DNA form, the CDR3 reads TGTGCCAGCAGTTCCCCACCGGGGGGAGAGACCCAGTACTTC. Translated, it gives CASSSPPGGETQYF.

DNA of the CDR3: TGTGCCAGCAGCACAGGGGAGTCTTACGAGCAGTACTTC. This gives the protein CASSTGESYEQYF. The rearrangement joins TRBV5-4 to TRBJ2-7, with 7 bases fitting TRBD1. In germline, CDR1 is SGHNT, CDR2 YYREEE (reference sequence). After removal of 4 bases from V and 4 bases from J, the junction contained 5 bases not matched to a gene. The CDR3 spans 13 residues.

This clonotype has a count of ten or more. This chain links TRBV15 with TRBJ1-1; TRBD1 might be the D (5 bases). This CDR3 has 15 amino acids. Germline V CDR1 and CDR2: LNHNV, YYDKDF (reference sequence). Trimming took off 0 bases at V and 1 base at J, with 9 bases between the two ends. The CDR3 DNA reads as TGTGCCACCAGCAGAGACTTAAGGGGGAACACTGAAGCTTTCTTT. This sequence encodes CATSRDLRGNTEAFF.